Listed here are 23 T cell receptor beta chains from one sample, sequenced in a study of cytomegalovirus exposure and HLA in healthy donors (dated by TCRdb to the late 2010s). Libraries were made using the immunoSEQ multiplex PCR assay. Here the immuneACCESS table is served through TCRdb, limited to in-frame sequences with V and J called. Missing clones are a known gap in these copies; in checked studies unresolved V genes cover under half, and the rest lacks a known reason. The sample yields more than 100,000 clones; around 89% were counted once. The ten largest account for roughly 6.3% of the sample. Sequenced material: PBMCs. The receptors come from a woman under 30 in good health and CMV-seropositive.

This clone has only one observation. V gene TRBV30 combines with J gene TRBJ1-4; 8 positions agree with TRBD1. The CDR3 has 15 amino acids. The germline gives CDR1 GTSNPN, CDR2 SVGIG (reference sequence). Trimming took 4 bases from V and 6 from J; bases not matched to a gene: 10. This chain's CDR3 is CAWKRRDRRDEKLFF. CDR3 DNA: TGTGCCTGGAAACGCCGGGACAGGAGGGATGAAAAACTGTTTTTT. The full variable domain, completed using reference TRBV30 and TRBJ1-4, is SQTIHQWPATLVQPVGSPLSLECTVEGTSNPNLYWYRQAAGRGLQLLFYSVGIGQISSEVPQNLSASRPQDRQFILSSKKLLLSDSGFYLCAWKRRDRRDEKLFFGSGTQLSVL.

The rearrangement joins TRBV5-4 to TRBJ2-1, with TRBD2 matching over 8 bases. The CDR3 covers 14 residues. Germline V gives CDR1 SGHNT, CDR2 YYREEE (reference sequence). With V trimmed by 4 bases and J by 1 base, 1 base remained unmatched. CDR3 DNA: TGTGCCAGCAGCCGCGGGGGGTCCTACAATGAGCAGTTCTTC. Translation: CASSRGGSYNEQFF.

The rearrangement joins TRBV4-1 to TRBJ1-5; D unresolved. V was shortened by 0 bases and J by 4 bases, with 7 bases between the two germline ends. From germline, CDR1 is MGHRA and CDR2 YSYEKL. The length of the CDR3 is 14 residues. The DNA for the CDR3 is TGCGCCAGCAGCCAAGATTTCGGGAATCAGCCCCAGCATTTT. This encodes CASSQDFGNQPQHF.

The CDR3 DNA follows: TGTGCCAGCAGCCAACGACGGGATAGCCGGCCCCAGCATTTT. It specifies CASSQRRDSRPQHF. The J gene is TRBJ1-5, the V gene TRBV21-1. TRBV21-1 is a pseudogene. CDR3 size: 14 residues.

CDR3 loop: CASSLVGTNTEAFF. CDR3 coding DNA: TGTGCCAGCAGCTTGGTAGGGACTAACACTGAAGCTTTCTTT. The chain joins TRBV5-6 to TRBJ1-1, with D maybe TRBD1 (5 bases). Germline CDR1 reads SGHDT; CDR2 reads YYEEEE. This CDR3 has 14 residues. With 0 bases removed from V and 2 bases from J, the gap between germline ends came to 8 bases.

The V and J genes are TRBV4-2 and TRBJ2-7; TRBD2 matches at 9 bases. J was trimmed by 4 bases and V by 1 base; bases with no gene match: 2. CDR1 is LGHNA and CDR2 is YNFKEQ in the germline V gene. This CDR3 has 14 residues. CDR3 coding DNA: TGTGCCAGCAGCCAAGCCCTAGCGGGGTACGAGCAGTACTTC. Protein: CASSQALAGYEQYF.

In DNA form, the CDR3 reads TGTGCCAGCAGCTTAGCCCGGGACACGCTATATTCACCCCTCCACTTT. Translating it yields CASSLARDTLYSPLHF. V usage is TRBV5-6 and J usage is TRBJ1-6, with D tentatively TRBD1 (6 bases). Germline V gives CDR1 SGHDT, CDR2 YYEEEE. V dropped 2 bases and J dropped 8 bases, with 17 bases sitting between them. The CDR3 runs to 16 residues.

This clone showed up just once. The chain employs TRBV30 and TRBJ1-2; possibly TRBD1 for D (6 bases). The ends were cut back, 3 bases at V and 4 bases at J, with 9 bases in the middle. Germline V gene sequence: CDR1 GTSNPN, CDR2 SVGIG (reference sequence). CDR3 length: 12 amino acids. The CDR3 spells CAWRWTVYGYTF. The CDR3 nucleotides read TGTGCCTGGAGGTGGACAGTCTATGGCTACACCTTC.

This rearrangement joins TRBV19 to TRBJ2-2; 8 nucleotides line up with TRBD1. V was pared by 9 bases and J by 3 bases, with 12 bases of the junction left unmatched. The CDR3 consists of 16 residues. The germline V gene encodes CDR1 LNHDA and CDR2 SQIVND (reference sequence). The CDR3 protein is CASRPTGGTHTGELFF. The CDR3 nucleotides are TGTGCCAGCCGACCCACAGGGGGAACCCACACCGGGGAGCTGTTTTTT. Based on the CDR3 plus reference TRBV19 and TRBJ2-2, the full variable domain is DGGITQSPKYLFRKEGQNVTLSCEQNLNHDAMYWYRQDPGQGLRLIYYSQIVNDFQKGDIAEGYSVSREKKESFPLTVTSAQKNPTAFYLCASRPTGGTHTGELFFGEGSRLTVL.

V usage is TRBV4-2 and J usage is TRBJ2-5; D ambiguous. V lost 0 bases, J lost 2 bases, and 7 bases lay in between. Germline V gene sequence: CDR1 LGHNA, CDR2 YNFKEQ. CDR3 length: 14 residues. The CDR3 nucleotides read TGTGCCAGCAGCCAAGAGGCATATCAAGAGACCCAGTACTTC. Protein product: CASSQEAYQETQYF.

V and J are TRBV4-1 and TRBJ2-1; possible D gene TRBD2, 6 bases. This CDR3 is built from 18 residues. V was clipped by 0 bases and J by 4 bases, with 19 bases between them. In germline, CDR1 is MGHRA, CDR2 YSYEKL. CDR3: CASSQDPGLPGRYNEQFF. CDR3 bases: TGCGCCAGCAGCCAAGACCCGGGACTTCCCGGGCGGTACAATGAGCAGTTCTTC.

V and J are TRBV6-5 and TRBJ1-2; 8 bases map to TRBD1. V gave up 3 bases and J gave up 6 bases; unmatched junction bases: 3. The CDR3 has 13 amino acids. Germline V gene lookup returns CDR1 MNHEY and CDR2 SVGAGI. The CDR3 protein is CASSYQGANGYTF. For the CDR3, the DNA is TGTGCCAGCAGTTATCAGGGGGCTAATGGCTACACCTTC.

The rearrangement joins TRBV2 to TRBJ1-1, with 10 bases fitting TRBD1. This CDR3 is built from 16 residues. Looked up from germline, CDR1 is SNHLY and CDR2 is FYNNEI. Trimming took 2 bases from V and 5 from J; bases not matched to a gene: 8. The CDR3 DNA sequence: TGTGCCAGCAGTGAACGTGGGGGACAGGGGTGGACTGAAGCTTTCTTT. Its protein is CASSERGGQGWTEAFF.

This clone was detected only a few times. CDR3 protein: CAISESLTRTEAKGYTF. CDR3 DNA: TGTGCCATCAGTGAGTCCCTCACCCGGACAGAAGCTAAGGGCTACACCTTC. This chain uses TRBV10-3 with TRBJ1-2; possible D gene TRBD1, 6 bases. Germline loops: CDR1 ENHRY, CDR2 SYGVKD. Trimming cost V 0 bases and J 8 bases, with 22 bases left between them. The CDR3 has 17 residues.

The chain carries TRBV18 and TRBJ2-1, with D perhaps matching TRBD2 (6 bases). Deletions cut 2 bases from V and 4 bases from J, with 15 bases between. The germline V gene has CDR1 KGHSH and CDR2 LQKENI. The CDR3 has 16 amino acids. Written as DNA, the CDR3 is TGTGCCAGCTCACCATATTTGGCGGGAAGGTACAATGAGCAGTTCTTC. Translated, it gives CASSPYLAGRYNEQFF.

V gene TRBV11-1 combines with J gene TRBJ1-1; D gene uncertain. Looked up from germline, CDR1 is SGHAT and CDR2 is FQDESV (reference sequence). The V gene lost 5 bases and the J gene lost 4 bases, with 14 bases spanning the gap. The length of the CDR3 is 14 residues. The CDR3 nucleotides are TGTGCCAGCAGCCCCCGGGCGGAGGGCACTGAAGCTTTCTTT. This encodes CASSPRAEGTEAFF.

The chain joins TRBV5-6 to TRBJ1-1; D not certain. This CDR3 spans 15 amino acids. The V gene's germline CDR1 is SGHDT and CDR2 YYEEEE. Trimming removed 4 bases at V and 0 bases at J, with 13 bases between. In DNA form, the CDR3 reads TGTGCCAGCAGCCAAGCCGGACTCGTGAACACTGAAGCTTTCTTT. This gives the protein CASSQAGLVNTEAFF.

The J gene is TRBJ1-5, the V gene TRBV2; the match to TRBD1 covers 7 bases. The ends lost 4 bases at V and 0 bases at J; junction bases unmatched: 3. Looked up from germline, CDR1 is SNHLY and CDR2 is FYNNEI. The length of the CDR3 is 15 residues. The CDR3 nucleotides read TGTGCCAGCAGTGTCGGGGACAGTAGCAATCAGCCCCAGCATTTT. Protein product: CASSVGDSSNQPQHF.

The V gene is TRBV7-9, the J gene TRBJ2-2, with D perhaps matching TRBD1 or TRBD2 (6 bases each). V lost 5 bases and J 4 bases, leaving 14 bases between the germline ends. Per the germline V gene, CDR1 is SEHNR and CDR2 is FQNEAQ (reference sequence). This CDR3 is 15 amino acids long. This CDR3 is CASSVGGLATGELFF. The DNA of the CDR3 is TGTGCCAGCAGCGTAGGGGGACTGGCCACCGGGGAGCTGTTTTTT.

This clone came up once. The rearrangement joins TRBV30 to TRBJ1-1, with D tentatively TRBD1 (5 bases). Germline CDR1 GTSNPN, CDR2 SVGIG (reference sequence). The V end was cut by 3 bases, the J end by 1 base, with 21 bases between. The CDR3 is 17 residues long. The CDR3 DNA reads TGTGCCTGGAGGGCACCCGACAGAATCACACCGAACACTGAAGCTTTCTTT. This translates into CAWRAPDRITPNTEAFF.

The rearrangement links TRBV6-1 to TRBJ1-5; no definite D call. Germline CDR1 reads MNHNS; CDR2 reads SASEGT. CDR3 length: 15 amino acids. V lost 2 bases, J lost 1 base, and 9 bases lay in between. The CDR3, as DNA: TGTGCCAGCAGTGAATGGGTTAGCAGCAATCAGCCCCAGCATTTT. The encoded protein is CASSEWVSSNQPQHF.

The J gene is TRBJ2-1, the V gene TRBV9; a possible D gene is TRBD1 (5 bases). V lost 3 bases and J lost 3, with 16 bases in between. Germline V gene sequence: CDR1 SGDLS, CDR2 YYNGEE. This CDR3 comprises 16 residues. The CDR3 nucleotides read TGTGCCAGCAGCGGGCCCACAGGAACGGACTACAATGAGCAGTTCTTC. Protein: CASSGPTGTDYNEQFF.

This clone has just one count. This chain joins TRBV5-7 and TRBJ2-6; D gene uncertain. TRBV5-7 is an open reading frame whose function is uncertain. This CDR3 spans 17 amino acids. Trimming pared 7 bases from V and 5 bases from J, leaving 22 bases between. In DNA, the CDR3 is TGTGCCAGCCGAGAACTTCTTGCGTACAGTCGGGCCAACGTCCTGACTTTC. Its protein is CASRELLAYSRANVLTF.